The clone carrying this T cell receptor beta chain showed up just a few times. The V gene's germline CDR1 is SGDLS and CDR2 YYNGEE. The CDR3 extends over 14 amino acids. Trimming pared 3 bases from V and 0 bases from J, leaving 4 bases between. These data are taken from a study of blood T cell repertoires in COVID-19. Study-level background: COVID-19 samples, acute and convalescent, were from the United States, Italy and Spain. From T cells, B-cell-depleted T cells, or PBMCs came the material, which was cDNA or gDNA.

In the authors' methods: Reference gene primer amplification gave estimated nucleated cell counts. Libraries were prepared by immunoSEQ multiplex PCR; TCRdb keeps only in-frame clonotypes and omits some of them. D and trimming were read from the DNA, whereas the V and J calls and clone size are those reported in that table. The sample holds some 110,000 clones, more than 60% seen once. The chain links TRBV9 to TRBJ2-6, with D unresolved. This receptor was taken from a man between 70 and 80 years old with acute or convalescent COVID-19. Sequencing used peripheral blood. The CDR3 DNA reads as TGTGCCAGCAGCGCTCTCTCTGGGGCCAACGTCCTGACTTTC. It is translated as CASSALSGANVLTF.